This record looks at one TCR beta chain sequence and its context. Looked up from germline, CDR1 is KGHSH and CDR2 is LQKENI. The CDR3 has 17 residues. V dropped 1 base and J dropped 3; count of bases not matched to a gene: 10. These data come from a study of blood T cell repertoires in COVID-19. Profiling relied on immunoSEQ multiplex PCR, and the TCRdb table lists in-frame clones only, not all of them. The sample includes around 470,000 clones, about 90% of them seen just once. This TCR derives from a young man who had recovered from COVID-19. J is TRBJ1-1 and V is TRBV18; 8 bases match TRBD1. The sequenced sample was PBMCs or T cells enriched from blood (not recorded which). The CDR3: CASSPLSGGAGYTEAFF. The CDR3 DNA sequence: TGTGCCAGCTCACCACTATCAGGGGGCGCGGGGTACACTGAAGCTTTCTTT.